Sequencing of this T cell receptor beta chain was carried out in a study of cytomegalovirus exposure and HLA in healthy donors (dated by TCRdb to between 2016 and 2019). A note on the overall study: In an earlier analysis of roughly 500 of the donors, 276 Gb of sequence data and 120 million or so unique TCR beta sequences from 150 million to 200 million T cells were reported. An early release covering about 600 HLA-typed donors comprised about 300 gigabases of sequencing data and tens of millions of unique TCR sequences. The genetic ancestry cluster associated with self-reported Caucasian donors included 65% to 90% of the 398 genotyped donors. The study aimed to test whether signatures of past pathogen exposure could be identified by cataloging public T cell receptors. The T cell repertoires of several hundred subjects were profiled by immunosequencing and related to cytomegalovirus serostatus. A separate validation cohort of more than 100 different subjects was used in addition to the roughly 670-subject first cohort. High-throughput TCR immunosequencing, statistical association of individual TCRs with disease status, and machine learning were combined to predict cytomegalovirus infection status. A later analysis re-analyzed previously published TCR beta repertoires from 650 to 800 donors and added high-resolution HLA genotyping to study TCR occurrence patterns. Rather than using new phenotypic data, the later analysis identified candidate immune exposures from TCR beta sequences and from how often those sequences occurred across donors. To decide whether each TCR beta V gene segment behaved as functional or pseudogenic, an earlier analysis of some 600 of the donors relied on high-throughput TCR beta sequencing. Alongside the repertoire data, information on donor age, sex, ethnicity and CMV serostatus was compiled. A later genetic analysis used genome-wide SNP genotypes for about 60% of the roughly 700 donors, treating that subset as a discovery cohort. Every repertoire in the discovery cohort had been generated on one and the same sequencing platform. Both class I and class II loci were covered by HLA typing, at four-digit resolution. The number of typed donors differed by locus: about 620-640 for A, B, C, DRB1 and DQB1; 500 to 550 for DQA1; some 610 for DPA1; and 400 to 480 for DPB1. About five DR-DQ haplotypes were treated as single units for association and clustering because of strong linkage in the cohort. Across 398 genotyped donors of the cohort, an average of approximately 200,000 unique TCR beta nucleotide sequences per donor were sequenced, and roughly 17% of those sequences were non-productive.

The cohort was made up of roughly 670 healthy bone marrow donors. At the time of sampling, all cohort members were nominally healthy, though unrecorded immune exposures were likely present. The donor was CMV seropositive and was included in the group of 250 to 350 seropositive cohort members. Each donor provided a peripheral blood sample, and peripheral blood mononuclear cells were used for TCR beta sequencing. Genomic DNA extraction from the blood cell samples was performed with the Qiagen DNeasy Blood Extraction Kit. General study outcomes and caveats: In this cohort, only TCR beta chains were sequenced, and detectable features were limited by the absence of alpha or paired-chain data. Because HLA typing was missing for some donors at each locus, association tests included only the typed subset. In a later analysis, some 18,000 TCR beta sequences were associated with specific HLA alleles at a false discovery rate of 0.05. Correlated functional status among segregating V segments might reflect linkage disequilibrium, but an unknown experimental factor could not be ruled out. V-gene and J-gene trimming of TCR beta chains was associated with a missense DCLRE1C variant in a later genetic analysis, and the association was replicated in an independent cohort. Several of the top co-occurrence clusters appeared to be linked to parvovirus B19, influenza, CMV and Epstein-Barr virus, according to a later analysis. The classifier was reported to diagnose cytomegalovirus status with high specificity and sensitivity in both the original and validation cohorts. Most TCR sequences were seen in very few donors, while some public TCRs were found in many individuals. A total of roughly 160 TCR beta chains were listed by the study as associated with cytomegalovirus. According to a later genetic analysis, donors in an Asian-associated ancestry cluster had fewer N-insertions in productive TCRs than the approximately 650-donor mean. The only immune exposure information available for the cohort was CMV serostatus. The authors suggested that the approach could potentially be generalized to other disease states and immunological phenotypes. Sequencing depth was assumed to be roughly uniform across donors in the presence/absence analyses, though that assumption may not hold. When HLA alleles, especially DR and DQ, strongly co-occurred, attributing TCR associations to individual alleles was difficult. Compared with equally common non-associated chains, HLA-associated TCR beta chains in a later analysis were more clonally expanded and had lower generation probabilities. In a later analysis, TCR association rates were found to vary across HLA loci, with the most associated TCRs seen for DRB1 alleles and the fewest for HLA-C alleles. In an earlier analysis of 587 of the donors, most TCR beta V segments appeared in productive rearrangements about 90% or about 30% of the time, broadly matching IMGT annotations. A later analysis found that most CMV-associated TCR beta chains appeared HLA-restricted, with HLA associations seemingly driven largely by CMV exposure. The earlier analysis of nearly 600 of the donors excluded roughly 17 rarely observed V segments, including chromosome 9 orphons, because counts were too low. The sequencing pipeline was judged likely to have produced a cluster of highly shared sequence variants as a technical artifact. A further reported finding was that TCR beta sequences accurately predicted the HLA-A and HLA-B alleles for most subjects in the first cohort. Some IMGT-functional V segments, including TRBV6-2 and TRBV6-3, could not be distinguished by the 87-base-pair reads and were therefore excluded. A few of the identified cytomegalovirus-associated TCR beta chains were confirmed in vitro to be specific for cytomegalovirus antigens.

This clone was seen a handful of times. The specificity of this receptor is unknown. No much larger clone exists at a distance of one base, and base qualities are not known. The protocol used for the library was the immunoSEQ multiplex PCR assay. The multiplex PCR relied on a mix of 60 forward primers for TCR Vbeta segments and 13 reverse primers for TCR Jbeta segments. The CDR3 region of rearranged TCR beta genes was amplified from genomic DNA by a multiplex PCR assay. On the Illumina HiSeq System, the amplified TCR beta libraries were sequenced as 87-base-pair reads. From the authors' description of their analysis: Across the 600 to 700 repertoires, a later analysis counted 80 million or so unique TCR beta chains, around 11 million of which were shared by at least two donors. To remove PCR and sequencing errors, raw reads were error-corrected and collapsed into unique sequences using a nearest-neighbor algorithm that merged closely related sequences. CDR3 sequences were aligned to IMGT reference sequences to assign V, D and J gene segments. For a sequence to be retained, a match of at least six nucleotides to both a V gene segment and a J gene segment was required. A rearrangement was called productive if the CDR3 had no stop codons and remained in frame with V and J, and every other rearrangement was called non-productive. CDR3 was defined by IMGT convention, running from the second conserved V-encoded cysteine to the conserved J-encoded phenylalanine. In an earlier analysis of around 640 of the donors, sequences lacking an unambiguous match to a single V gene segment were excluded. In an earlier analysis of a few hundred of the donors, a V segment was called functional when productive rearrangements were above 56.7%, and segregating when the standard deviation between donors exceeded 5%. To diagnose cytomegalovirus status from the catalog of TCR beta chain sequences, a statistical classification framework was built. A later analysis assigned V and J genes by comparing TCR nucleotide sequences with IMGT/GENE-DB human TR gene sequences. Using the TCRdist pipeline, a later analysis assigned CDR3 sequences along with most-parsimonious VDJ recombination scenarios. In a later analysis, each TCR beta chain was defined by its CDR3 amino acid sequence together with its V-gene family, and reads lacking a unique V-gene family were excluded. In a later analysis, 550 to 650 highly shared, low-generation-probability nucleotide sequences were removed to address suspected cross-contamination and a sequencing artifact. In a later analysis, a clonal expansion index was calculated for each public chain from normalized within-repertoire ranks of inferred template counts. A later analysis computed generation probabilities with a VDJ recombination model fitted to out-of-frame rearrangements, and checked the results against IGoR. A later analysis scored TCR-TCR, TCR-HLA and TCR-CMV co-occurrence with hypergeometric tests, applying a repertoire-size bias correction to TCR pairs. In a later analysis, false discovery rates were estimated by permuting HLA or CMV assignments 20 times. In a later analysis, co-occurring TCRs were grouped using DBSCAN, and TCRdist sequence similarity was added for clustering within HLA-allele-positive subsets. Repertoires with fewer than 30,000 or more than 120,000 public chains were left out of co-occurrence clustering, as were five repertoires with anomalous nucleotide sharing. As stored in TCRdb, this immuneACCESS dataset retains in-frame rearrangements with V and J assigned. A fraction of the clones does not appear; measured against another copy, unresolved V genes explain less than half of the discrepancy, and the remainder lacks a known reason. V, J and clone size are taken as reported in that table, and D and trimming were inferred from the DNA itself. For this sample the table gives 180,000 or so clones, of which 9.5% were detected only once. The top ten constitute 1% to 1.5% of the sample.

V and J are trimmed by 1 base and 2 bases, and the gene matches miss 4 bases of the junction. The CDR3, from cysteine to phenylalanine, totals 15 residues. Only the CDR3 portion is preserved as DNA: 45 bases, with reading frame beginning at the first base. In the germline V gene, CDR1 corresponds to SGHTA and CDR2 to FQGNSA. The V and J segments used are TRBV7-2 and TRBJ2-5; 7 bases in between match TRBD2. The sequenced material came from PBMCs. This receptor was obtained from a woman aged 25 to 39 in good health and CMV-seropositive. The CDR3: CASSLVGTTQETQYF. The DNA reads as follows: TGTGCCAGCAGCTTAGTCGGGACTACTCAAGAGACCCAGTACTTC.